Listed below are T cell receptor beta chains from one sample, sequenced in a study of vaccination and CD4 T cells after COVID-19. Antigen specificity for these receptors is unknown. TCRdb analysed the PCR reads with MiXCR anew, one entry per CDR3 protein. The data hold 8,400 or so distinct CDR3 sequences, with 65% to 80% observed a single time. Sequencing was carried out using CD4+ T cells from blood, cultured in vitro. Receptors were obtained from a human donor who had recovered from COVID-19. The CDR3 runs from the conserved cysteine through the conserved F or W. The D gene is left open where the match is weak. Some rows have no size entry. The others give once, few or many, or a class for an expanded clone.

d_call	v_call	j_call	clone_size	cdr3_aa	cdr3_nt
TRBD1	TRBV20-1	TRBJ1-2	NA	CSATTGVVNYGYTF	TGCAGTGCTACGACAGGGGTAGTTAACTATGGCTACACCTTC
NA	TRBV21-1	TRBJ1-2	few	CASRHRGPFNYGYTF	TGTGCCAGCAGACACAGGGGCCCCTTTAACTATGGCTACACCTTC
NA	TRBV20-1	TRBJ2-1	NA	CSARDFAGWMGNEQFF	TGCAGTGCTAGAGATTTTGCGGGTTGGATGGGCAATGAGCAGTTCTTC
NA	TRBV6-5	TRBJ2-2	NA	CASSYSRRPGGTNTGELFF	TGTGCCAGCAGTTACTCTAGAAGACCCGGGGGAACGAACACCGGGGAGCTGTTTTTT
NA	TRBV20-1	TRBJ1-4	NA	CSARGDLDEKLFF	TGCAGTGCTAGAGGCGACTTGGACGAAAAACTGTTTTTT
NA	TRBV27	TRBJ2-2	once	CASSLMGGRDTGELFF	TGTGCCAGCAGTTTAATGGGGGGGCGAGACACCGGGGAGCTGTTTTTT
NA	TRBV11-2	TRBJ2-1	once	CASSLGGGREQFF	TGTGCCAGCAGCTTAGGGGGGGGCCGCGAGCAGTTCTTC
NA	TRBV5-4	TRBJ1-1	NA	CASSPQYGNTEAFF	TGTGCCAGCAGCCCTCAATACGGGAACACTGAAGCTTTCTTT
NA	TRBV7-9	TRBJ1-2	few	CASSFRREGPVGYTF	TGTGCCAGCAGCTTTCGTAGGGAGGGGCCGGTTGGCTACACCTTC
NA	TRBV25-1	TRBJ1-5	NA	CATAFGNQPQHF	TGTGCAACCGCCTTCGGCAATCAGCCCCAGCATTTT
TRBD1	TRBV7-2	TRBJ1-5	NA	CASSVDRVGNQPQHF	TGTGCCAGCAGCGTGGACAGGGTAGGCAATCAGCCCCAGCATTTT
NA	TRBV27	TRBJ2-2	once	CASSLRVNRLENTGELFF	TGTGCCAGCAGTTTACGCGTGAACAGACTAGAAAACACCGGGGAGCTGTTTTTT
TRBD1	TRBV7-2	TRBJ2-3	NA	CASSLGTGDTQYF	TGCGCCAGCAGCTTAGGGACAGGGGATACGCAGTATTTT
NA	TRBV6-1	TRBJ1-4	NA	CATREQGWNEKLFF	TGTGCCACCAGGGAACAGGGATGGAATGAAAAACTGTTTTTT
NA	TRBV7-2	TRBJ1-2	few	CASSLGSGSYGYTF	TGTGCCAGCAGCTTAGGTTCAGGGAGCTATGGCTACACCTTC
NA	TRBV20-1	TRBJ1-1	NA	CSASPGNTEAFF	TGCAGTGCTAGTCCGGGGAACACTGAAGCTTTCTTT
NA	TRBV2	TRBJ2-2	NA	CASRTDPVDTGELFF	TGTGCCAGCAGGACGGACCCTGTGGACACCGGGGAGCTGTTTTTT
TRBD2	TRBV4-1	TRBJ2-3	NA	CASSQVAGGFTDTQYF	TGCGCCAGCAGCCAAGTAGCGGGAGGCTTCACAGATACGCAGTATTTT
NA	TRBV5-1	TRBJ2-7	NA	CASSLSSLPYEQYF	TGCGCCAGCAGCTTATCGAGCCTCCCCTACGAGCAGTACTTC
NA	TRBV6-5	TRBJ1-1	NA	CASSYSPQQLTEAFF	TGTGCCAGCAGTTACTCCCCTCAACAGTTGACTGAAGCTTTCTTT
NA	TRBV6-1	TRBJ2-3	NA	CASSDARDTDTQYF	TGTGCCAGCAGTGACGCCCGGGACACAGATACGCAGTATTTT
NA	TRBV11-2	TRBJ1-1	few	CASSFGYSTEAFF	TGTGCCAGCAGCTTCGGTTATAGCACTGAAGCTTTCTTT
TRBD2	TRBV20-1	TRBJ2-5	NA	CSARRGLALDPQETQYF	TGCAGTGCTAGAAGGGGACTAGCGTTGGACCCTCAAGAGACCCAGTACTTC
NA	TRBV23-1	TRBJ1-1	NA	CASTPLREILGDTEAFF	TGCGCCAGCACCCCTTTAAGGGAGATTCTCGGGGACACTGAAGCTTTCTTT
NA	TRBV20-1	TRBJ1-5	few	CSARKGTEAHQPQHF	TGCAGTGCTAGAAAAGGGACGGAAGCTCATCAGCCCCAGCATTTT
TRBD1	TRBV15	TRBJ1-2	NA	CATSRDKDRAYGYTF	TGTGCCACCAGCAGAGATAAGGACAGGGCCTATGGCTACACCTTC
NA	TRBV27	TRBJ1-1	few	CASSRNLQGNTEAFF	TGTGCCAGCAGCCGAAACTTACAGGGGAACACTGAAGCTTTCTTT
NA	TRBV20-1	TRBJ2-3	NA	CSAREDTDTQYF	TGCAGTGCTAGAGAGGACACAGATACGCAGTATTTT
NA	TRBV6-1	TRBJ2-5	NA	CASSEVGNPIQETQYF	TGTGCCAGCAGTGAAGTCGGGAACCCCATCCAAGAGACCCAGTACTTC
TRBD1	TRBV28	TRBJ2-7	NA	CASSHRQGPYEQYF	TGTGCCAGCAGTCACCGACAGGGACCCTACGAGCAGTACTTC
TRBD1	TRBV11-2	TRBJ1-2	NA	CASSPTTGVYGYTF	TGTGCCAGCAGCCCCACGACAGGGGTCTATGGCTACACCTTC
NA	TRBV21-1	TRBJ2-7	few	CASRGQGVSYEQYF	TGTGCCAGCAGGGGACAGGGAGTATCCTACGAGCAGTACTTC
NA	TRBV19	TRBJ1-5	NA	CASSIAYSNQPQHF	TGTGCCAGTAGTATCGCTTATAGCAATCAGCCCCAGCATTTT
TRBD1	TRBV12-3/TRBV12-4	TRBJ1-1	NA	CASSPQGGDTEAFF	TGTGCCAGCAGTCCCCAGGGGGGGGACACTGAAGCTTTCTTT
NA	TRBV7-2	TRBJ2-7	NA	CASSSYYEQYF	TGTGCCAGCAGCTCTTACTACGAGCAGTACTTC
NA	TRBV6-1	TRBJ2-5	NA	CASTRNTETQYF	TGTGCCAGCACCAGAAATACGGAGACCCAGTACTTC
TRBD1	TRBV9	TRBJ1-2	NA	CASSPQGQDYGYTF	TGTGCCAGCAGCCCCCAGGGACAGGACTATGGCTACACCTTC
NA	TRBV24-1	TRBJ2-5	NA	CATSDGGLETQYF	TGTGCCACCAGTGATGGAGGATTAGAGACCCAGTACTTC
NA	TRBV3-1	TRBJ2-5	NA	CASGGAGEETQYF	TGTGCCAGTGGGGGGGCCGGGGAGGAGACCCAGTACTTC
NA	TRBV6-5	TRBJ2-6	NA	CASSYSSGANVLTF	TGTGCCAGCAGTTACAGCTCTGGGGCCAACGTCCTGACTTTC
NA	TRBV28	TRBJ2-1	NA	CASSLWGGQRRGERNEQFF	TGTGCCAGCAGTTTATGGGGGGGACAACGAAGAGGTGAGAGGAATGAGCAGTTCTTC
NA	TRBV30	TRBJ2-2	once	CAWNRGTGELFF	TGTGCCTGGAACCGGGGCACCGGGGAGCTGTTTTTT
NA	TRBV24-1	TRBJ1-2	few	CATSGRGGATNYGYTF	TGTGCCACCAGTGGGAGGGGCGGGGCGACTAACTATGGCTACACCTTC
NA	TRBV10-1	TRBJ1-3	NA	CACRTQNIRDTGNTIYF	TGCGCCTGCCGAACCCAGAATATCCGGGACACCGGAAACACCATATATTTT
TRBD1	TRBV20-1	TRBJ1-2	NA	CSLYPQGVNDGYTF	TGCAGTCTCTACCCGCAGGGGGTTAACGATGGCTACACCTTC
NA	TRBV2	TRBJ1-1	NA	CASARDRGEYTEAFF	TGTGCCAGCGCCCGGGACCGGGGGGAGTACACTGAAGCTTTCTTT
NA	TRBV7-9	TRBJ2-2	NA	CASSRGNGLTGELFF	TGTGCCAGCAGCCGGGGGAACGGACTAACCGGGGAGCTGTTTTTT
NA	TRBV2	TRBJ2-2	NA	CASSRDTGELFF	TGTGCCAGCAGTCGGGACACCGGGGAGCTGTTTTTT
TRBD2	TRBV27	TRBJ2-3	NA	CASKPSPGLETDTQYF	TGTGCCAGCAAACCTTCTCCGGGACTAGAGACAGATACGCAGTATTTT
NA	TRBV7-6	TRBJ2-7	NA	CASSLEAGRSYEQYF	TGTGCCAGCAGCTTAGAGGCAGGAAGATCCTACGAGCAGTACTTC
NA	TRBV9	TRBJ1-1	once	CASSGGRHTEAFF	TGTGCCAGCAGCGGGGGACGGCACACTGAAGCTTTCTTT
NA	TRBV7-9	TRBJ1-2	few	CASSSGADFGYGYTF	TGTGCCAGCAGCTCCGGGGCCGATTTCGGCTATGGCTACACCTTC
TRBD1	TRBV19	TRBJ1-2	NA	CASSPDRDRGGYTF	TGTGCCAGTAGTCCGGACAGGGATCGAGGTGGCTACACCTTC
NA	TRBV11-2	TRBJ2-7	NA	CASSLTGEGTYEQYF	TGTGCCAGCAGCTTAACGGGAGAAGGTACCTACGAGCAGTACTTC